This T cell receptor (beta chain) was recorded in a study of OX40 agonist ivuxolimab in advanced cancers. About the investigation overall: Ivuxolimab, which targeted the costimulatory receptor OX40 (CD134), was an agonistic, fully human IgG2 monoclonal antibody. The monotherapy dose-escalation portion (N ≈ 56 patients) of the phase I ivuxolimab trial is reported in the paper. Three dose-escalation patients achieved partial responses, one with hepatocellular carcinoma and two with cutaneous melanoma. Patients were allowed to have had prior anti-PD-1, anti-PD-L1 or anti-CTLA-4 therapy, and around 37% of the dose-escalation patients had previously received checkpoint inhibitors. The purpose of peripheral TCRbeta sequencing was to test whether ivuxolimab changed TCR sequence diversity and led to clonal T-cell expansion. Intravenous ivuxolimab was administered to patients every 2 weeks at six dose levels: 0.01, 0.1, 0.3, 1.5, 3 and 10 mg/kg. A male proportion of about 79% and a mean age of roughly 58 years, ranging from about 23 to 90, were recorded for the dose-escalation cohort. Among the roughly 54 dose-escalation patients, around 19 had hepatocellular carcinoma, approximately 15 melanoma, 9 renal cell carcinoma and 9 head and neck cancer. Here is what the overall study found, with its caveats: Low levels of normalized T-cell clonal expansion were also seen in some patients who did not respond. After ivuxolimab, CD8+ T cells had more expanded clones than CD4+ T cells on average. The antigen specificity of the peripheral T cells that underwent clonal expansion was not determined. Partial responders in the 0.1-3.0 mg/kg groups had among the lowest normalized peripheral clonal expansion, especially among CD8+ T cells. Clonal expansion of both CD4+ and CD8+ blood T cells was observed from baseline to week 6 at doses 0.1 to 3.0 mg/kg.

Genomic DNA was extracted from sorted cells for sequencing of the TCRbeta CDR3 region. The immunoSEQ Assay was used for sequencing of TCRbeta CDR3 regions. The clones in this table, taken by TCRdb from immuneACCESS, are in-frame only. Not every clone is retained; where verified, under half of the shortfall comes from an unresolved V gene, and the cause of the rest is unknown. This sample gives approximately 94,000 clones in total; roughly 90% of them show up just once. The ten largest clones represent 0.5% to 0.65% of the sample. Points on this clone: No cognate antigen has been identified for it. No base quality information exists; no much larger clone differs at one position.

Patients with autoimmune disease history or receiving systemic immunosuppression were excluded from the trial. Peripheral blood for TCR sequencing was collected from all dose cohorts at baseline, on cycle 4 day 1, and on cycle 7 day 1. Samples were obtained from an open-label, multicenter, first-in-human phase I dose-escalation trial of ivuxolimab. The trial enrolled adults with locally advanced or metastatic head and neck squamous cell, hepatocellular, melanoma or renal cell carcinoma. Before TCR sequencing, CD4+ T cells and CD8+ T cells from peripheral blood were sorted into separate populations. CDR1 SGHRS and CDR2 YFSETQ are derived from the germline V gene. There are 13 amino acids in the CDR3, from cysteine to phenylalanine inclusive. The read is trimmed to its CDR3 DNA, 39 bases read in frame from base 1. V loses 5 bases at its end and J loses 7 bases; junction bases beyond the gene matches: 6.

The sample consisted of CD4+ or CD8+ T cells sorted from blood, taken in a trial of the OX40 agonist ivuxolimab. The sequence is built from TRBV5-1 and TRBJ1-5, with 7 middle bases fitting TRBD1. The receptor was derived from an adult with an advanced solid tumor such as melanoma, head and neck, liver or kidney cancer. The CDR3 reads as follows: CASSQGDQQPQHF. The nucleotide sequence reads TGCGCCAGCAGTCAGGGGGATCAGCAGCCCCAGCATTTT.